The clone carrying this T cell receptor beta chain was counted once. This entry is derived from a study of technical replicates of blood from several donors. Trimming cost V 4 bases and J 3 bases; bases outside gene matches: 6. This CDR3 spans 16 amino acids. Germline lookup yields CDR1 SGHNT and CDR2 YYREEE (reference sequence). TCRdb's copy holds only in-frame clones and misses some; the assay was immunoSEQ multiplex PCR. The data hold around 65,000 clones, with 75% to 90% observed a single time. The V call is TRBV5-4, the J call TRBJ2-2, with 10 bases lining up with TRBD1. The sequence derives from a human donor in good health. Some clones in this sample may be carry-over from other donors' samples. The material sequenced was PBMCs. In DNA form, the CDR3 reads TGTGCCAGCAGCCGTCCGGGACAGGGGTACACCGGGGAGCTGTTTTTT. Residues: CASSRPGQGYTGELFF.